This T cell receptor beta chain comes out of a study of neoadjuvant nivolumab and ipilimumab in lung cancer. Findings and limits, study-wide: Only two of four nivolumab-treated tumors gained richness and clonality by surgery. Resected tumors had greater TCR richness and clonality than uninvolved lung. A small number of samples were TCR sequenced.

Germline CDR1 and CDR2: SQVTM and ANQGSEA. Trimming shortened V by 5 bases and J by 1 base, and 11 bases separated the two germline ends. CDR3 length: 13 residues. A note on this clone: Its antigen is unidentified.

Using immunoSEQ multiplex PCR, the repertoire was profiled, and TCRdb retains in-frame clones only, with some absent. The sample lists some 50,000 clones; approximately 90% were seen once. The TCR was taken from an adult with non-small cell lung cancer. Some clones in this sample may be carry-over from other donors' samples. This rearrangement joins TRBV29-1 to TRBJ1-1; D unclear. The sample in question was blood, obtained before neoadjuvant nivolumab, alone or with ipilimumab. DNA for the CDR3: TGCAGCGTTCGGGAATGGGGGAACACTGAAGCTTTCTTT. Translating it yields CSVREWGNTEAFF.